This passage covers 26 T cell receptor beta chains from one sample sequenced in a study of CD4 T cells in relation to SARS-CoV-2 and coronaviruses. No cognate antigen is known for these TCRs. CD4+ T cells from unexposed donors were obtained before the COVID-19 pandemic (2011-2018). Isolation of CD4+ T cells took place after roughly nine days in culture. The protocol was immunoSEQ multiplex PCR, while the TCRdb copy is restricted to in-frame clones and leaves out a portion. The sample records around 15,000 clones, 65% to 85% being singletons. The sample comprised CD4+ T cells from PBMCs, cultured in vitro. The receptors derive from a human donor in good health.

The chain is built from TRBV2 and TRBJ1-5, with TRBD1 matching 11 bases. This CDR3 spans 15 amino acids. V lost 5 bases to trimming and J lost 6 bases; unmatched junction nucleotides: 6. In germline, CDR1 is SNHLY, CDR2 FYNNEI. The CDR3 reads CASSQDRGRFQPQHF. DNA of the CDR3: TGTGCCAGCAGTCAGGACAGGGGGCGATTTCAGCCCCAGCATTTT.

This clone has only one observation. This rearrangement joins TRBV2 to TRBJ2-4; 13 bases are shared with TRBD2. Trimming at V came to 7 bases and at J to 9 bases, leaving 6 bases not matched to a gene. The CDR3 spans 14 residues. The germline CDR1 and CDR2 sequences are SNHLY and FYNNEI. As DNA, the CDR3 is TGTGCCAGCAAAGGACTAGCGGGAGTGTCCATTCAGTACTTC. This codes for CASKGLAGVSIQYF.

CDR3 sequence reads: CASSTTHQETQYF. In nucleotides, the CDR3 is TGTGCCAGCAGTACGACCCACCAAGAGACCCAGTACTTC. The chain carries TRBV28 and TRBJ2-5, with D uncertain. The V end lost 5 bases, the J end lost 0 bases, and 7 bases lay between the germline ends. The CDR3 has 13 amino acids. CDR1 is MDHEN, CDR2 SYDVKM, per germline. The variable domain in full, with the rest retrieved from reference TRBV28 and TRBJ2-5, is DVKVTQSSRYLVKRTGEKVFLECVQDMDHENMFWYRQDPGLGLRLIYFSYDVKMKEKGDIPEGYSVSREKKERFSLILESASTNQTSMYLCASSTTHQETQYFGPGTRLLVL.

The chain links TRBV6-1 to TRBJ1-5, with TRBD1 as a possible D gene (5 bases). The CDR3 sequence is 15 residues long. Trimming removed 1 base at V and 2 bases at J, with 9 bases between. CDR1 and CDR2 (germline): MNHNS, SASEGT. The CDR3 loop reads CASSEGIGGNQPQHF. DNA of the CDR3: TGTGCCAGCAGTGAAGGGATAGGGGGCAATCAGCCCCAGCATTTT.

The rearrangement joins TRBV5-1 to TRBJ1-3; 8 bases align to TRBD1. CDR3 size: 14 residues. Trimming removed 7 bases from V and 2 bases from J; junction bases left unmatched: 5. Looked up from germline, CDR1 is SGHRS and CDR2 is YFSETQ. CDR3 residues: CASADRAAGNTIYF. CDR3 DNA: TGCGCCAGCGCGGACAGGGCCGCTGGAAACACCATATATTTT.

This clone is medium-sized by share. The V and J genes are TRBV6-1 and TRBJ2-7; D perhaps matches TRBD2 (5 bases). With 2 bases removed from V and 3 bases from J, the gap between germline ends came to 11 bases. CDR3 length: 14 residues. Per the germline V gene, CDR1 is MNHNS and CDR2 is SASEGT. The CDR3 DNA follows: TGTGCCAGCAGTGAAACTACTCGGGGCTACGAGCAGTACTTC. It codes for CASSETTRGYEQYF.

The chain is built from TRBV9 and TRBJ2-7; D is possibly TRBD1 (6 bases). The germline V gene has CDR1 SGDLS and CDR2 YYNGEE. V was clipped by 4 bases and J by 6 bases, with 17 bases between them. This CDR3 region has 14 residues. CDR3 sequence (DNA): TGTGCCAGCAGCAAGCTGGACAGTCTACGCGAGCAGTACTTC. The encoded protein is CASSKLDSLREQYF.

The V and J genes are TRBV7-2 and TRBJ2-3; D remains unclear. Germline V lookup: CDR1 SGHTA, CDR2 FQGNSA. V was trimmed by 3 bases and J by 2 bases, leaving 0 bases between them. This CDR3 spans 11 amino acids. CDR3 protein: CASSFTDTQYF. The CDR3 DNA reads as TGTGCCAGCAGCTTCACAGATACGCAGTATTTT.

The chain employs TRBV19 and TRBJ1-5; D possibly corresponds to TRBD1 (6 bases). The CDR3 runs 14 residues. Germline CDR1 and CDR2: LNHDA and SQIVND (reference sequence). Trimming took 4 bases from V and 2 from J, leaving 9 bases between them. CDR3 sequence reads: CASSRGAGNQPQHF. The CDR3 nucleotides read TGTGCCAGTAGTAGGGGGGCTGGCAATCAGCCCCAGCATTTT.

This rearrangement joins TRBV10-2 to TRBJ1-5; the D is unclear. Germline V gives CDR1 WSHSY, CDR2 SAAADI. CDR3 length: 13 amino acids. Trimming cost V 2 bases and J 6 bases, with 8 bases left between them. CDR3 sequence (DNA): TGCGCCAGCAGTGAGGGCCGGTCTCAGCCCCAGCATTTT. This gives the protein CASSEGRSQPQHF.

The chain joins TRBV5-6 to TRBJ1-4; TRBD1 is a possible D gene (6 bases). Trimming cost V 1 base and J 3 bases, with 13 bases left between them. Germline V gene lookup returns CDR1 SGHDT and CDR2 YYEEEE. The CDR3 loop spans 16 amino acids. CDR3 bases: TGTGCCAGCAGCTTGCTATGGGAGGGGGCTAATGAAAAACTGTTTTTT. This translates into CASSLLWEGANEKLFF.

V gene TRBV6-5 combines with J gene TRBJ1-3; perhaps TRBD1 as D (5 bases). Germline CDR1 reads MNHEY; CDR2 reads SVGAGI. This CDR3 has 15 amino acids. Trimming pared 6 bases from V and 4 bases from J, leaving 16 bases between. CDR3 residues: CASSLAGQGGNTIYF. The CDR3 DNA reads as TGTGCCAGCAGCTTGGCTGGGCAGGGAGGAAACACCATATATTTT.

The CDR3 is CAWSKELAGPGELFF. CDR3 nucleotides: TGTGCCTGGAGTAAGGAACTAGCGGGACCCGGGGAGCTGTTTTTT. This chain uses TRBV30 with TRBJ2-2, with 10 bases aligning to TRBD2. Germline CDR1 is GTSNPN and CDR2 is SVGIG (reference sequence). The CDR3 is made up of 15 amino acids. V lost 2 bases and J lost 6; bases outside the gene matches: 6.

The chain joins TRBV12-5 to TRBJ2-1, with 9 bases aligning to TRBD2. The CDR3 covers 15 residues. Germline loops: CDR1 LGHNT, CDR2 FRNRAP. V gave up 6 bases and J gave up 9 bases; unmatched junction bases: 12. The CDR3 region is CASGYLVAGEGEQFF. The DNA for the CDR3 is TGTGCTAGTGGATATTTGGTAGCGGGAGAGGGTGAGCAGTTCTTC.

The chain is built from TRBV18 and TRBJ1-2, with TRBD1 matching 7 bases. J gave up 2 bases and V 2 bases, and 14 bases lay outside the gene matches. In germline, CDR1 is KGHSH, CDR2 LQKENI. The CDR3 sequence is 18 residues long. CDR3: CASSPAVPGTAPNYGYTF. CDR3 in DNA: TGTGCCAGCTCACCAGCGGTCCCCGGGACAGCTCCGAACTATGGCTACACCTTC. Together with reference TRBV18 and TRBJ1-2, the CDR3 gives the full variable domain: NAGVMQNPRHLVRRRGQEARLRCSPMKGHSHVYWYRQLPEEGLKFMVYLQKENIIDESGMPKERFSAEFPKEGPSILRIQQVVRGDSAAYFCASSPAVPGTAPNYGYTFGSGTRLTVV.

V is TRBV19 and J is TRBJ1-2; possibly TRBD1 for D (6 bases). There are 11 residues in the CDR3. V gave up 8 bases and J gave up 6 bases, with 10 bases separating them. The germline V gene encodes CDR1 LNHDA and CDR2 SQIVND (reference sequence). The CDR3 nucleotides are TGTGCCAGTTCGACAGGTGATGGCTACACCTTC. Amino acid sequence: CASSTGDGYTF.

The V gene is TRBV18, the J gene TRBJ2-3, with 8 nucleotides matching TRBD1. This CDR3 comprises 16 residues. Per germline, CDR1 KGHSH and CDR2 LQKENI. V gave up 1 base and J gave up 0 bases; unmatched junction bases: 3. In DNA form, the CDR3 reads TGTGCCAGCTCACCACTTGGGACAGGTAGCACAGATACGCAGTATTTT. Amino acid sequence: CASSPLGTGSTDTQYF.

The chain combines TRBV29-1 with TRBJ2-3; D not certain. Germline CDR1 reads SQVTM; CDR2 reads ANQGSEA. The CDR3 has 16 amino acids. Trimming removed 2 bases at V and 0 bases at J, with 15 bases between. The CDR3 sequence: CSVELQIGRSTDTQYF. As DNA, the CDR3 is TGCAGCGTTGAACTGCAGATCGGCCGAAGCACAGATACGCAGTATTTT.

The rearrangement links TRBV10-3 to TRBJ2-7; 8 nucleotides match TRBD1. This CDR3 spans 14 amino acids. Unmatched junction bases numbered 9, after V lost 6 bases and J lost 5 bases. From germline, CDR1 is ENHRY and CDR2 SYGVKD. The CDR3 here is CAIRGQAKMDEQYF. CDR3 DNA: TGTGCCATCAGGGGACAGGCTAAAATGGACGAGCAGTACTTC.

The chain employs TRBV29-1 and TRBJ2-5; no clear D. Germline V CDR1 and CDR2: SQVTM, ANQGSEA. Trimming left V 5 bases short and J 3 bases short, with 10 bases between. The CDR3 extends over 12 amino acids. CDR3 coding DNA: TGCAGCGTTAAGAGGATGGAAGAGACCCAGTACTTC. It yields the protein CSVKRMEETQYF.

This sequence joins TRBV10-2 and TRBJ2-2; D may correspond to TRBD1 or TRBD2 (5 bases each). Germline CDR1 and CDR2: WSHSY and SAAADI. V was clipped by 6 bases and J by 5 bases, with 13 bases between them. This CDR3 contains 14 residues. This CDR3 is CASRQDSRTGELFF. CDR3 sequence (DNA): TGCGCCAGCAGACAGGACTCGAGGACCGGGGAGCTGTTTTTT.

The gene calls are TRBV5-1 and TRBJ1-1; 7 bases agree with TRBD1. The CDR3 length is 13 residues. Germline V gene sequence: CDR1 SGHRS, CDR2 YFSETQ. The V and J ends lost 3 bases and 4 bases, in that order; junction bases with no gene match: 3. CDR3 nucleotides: TGCGCCAGCAGCTCGACAGGGACCACTGAAGCTTTCTTT. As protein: CASSSTGTTEAFF.

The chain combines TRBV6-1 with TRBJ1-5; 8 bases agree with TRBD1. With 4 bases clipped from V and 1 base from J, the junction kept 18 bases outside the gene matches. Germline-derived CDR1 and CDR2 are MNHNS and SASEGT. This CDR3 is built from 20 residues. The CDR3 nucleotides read TGTGCCAGCAGTGCAGGCGGGTTCAGGGGGCGAGGTTCAAGCAATCAGCCCCAGCATTTT. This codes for CASSAGGFRGRGSSNQPQHF.

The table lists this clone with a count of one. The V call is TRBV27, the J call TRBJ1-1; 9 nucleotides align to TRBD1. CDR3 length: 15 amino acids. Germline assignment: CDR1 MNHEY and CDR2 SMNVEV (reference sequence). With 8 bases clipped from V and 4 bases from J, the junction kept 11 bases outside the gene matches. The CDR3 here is CASATDRGAFTEAFF. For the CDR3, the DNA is TGTGCCAGCGCCACGGACAGGGGCGCCTTCACTGAAGCTTTCTTT.

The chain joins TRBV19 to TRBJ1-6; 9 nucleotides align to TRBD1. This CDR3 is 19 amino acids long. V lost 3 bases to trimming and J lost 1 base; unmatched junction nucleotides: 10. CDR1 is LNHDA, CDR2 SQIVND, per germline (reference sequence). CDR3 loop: CASSIILADRGSYNSPLHF. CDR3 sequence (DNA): TGTGCCAGTAGTATCATTCTTGCGGACAGGGGTTCCTATAATTCACCCCTCCACTTT.

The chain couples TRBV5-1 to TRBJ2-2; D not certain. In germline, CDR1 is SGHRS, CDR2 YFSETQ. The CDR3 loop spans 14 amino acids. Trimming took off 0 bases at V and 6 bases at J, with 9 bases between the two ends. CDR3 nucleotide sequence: TGCGCCAGCAGCTTGGATACCGGCCCCGGGGAGCTGTTTTTT. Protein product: CASSLDTGPGELFF.